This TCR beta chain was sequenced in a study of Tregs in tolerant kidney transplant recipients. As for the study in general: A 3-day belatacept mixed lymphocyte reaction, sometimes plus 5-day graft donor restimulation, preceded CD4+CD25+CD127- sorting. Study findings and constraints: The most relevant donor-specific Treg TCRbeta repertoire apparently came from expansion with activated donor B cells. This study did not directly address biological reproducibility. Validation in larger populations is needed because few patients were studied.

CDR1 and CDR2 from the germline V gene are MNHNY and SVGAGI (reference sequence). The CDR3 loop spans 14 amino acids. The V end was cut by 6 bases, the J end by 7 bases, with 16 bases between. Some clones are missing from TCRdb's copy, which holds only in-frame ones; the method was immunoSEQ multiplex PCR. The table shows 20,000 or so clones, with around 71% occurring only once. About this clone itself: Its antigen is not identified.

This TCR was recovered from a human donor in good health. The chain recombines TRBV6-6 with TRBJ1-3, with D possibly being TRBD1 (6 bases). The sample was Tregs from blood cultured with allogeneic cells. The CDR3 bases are TGTGCCAGCAGCCGGAATCGGGACATGAACACCATATATTTT. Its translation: CASSRNRDMNTIYF.